The 13 T cell receptor beta chains below were found in one sample sequenced in a study of blood T cell repertoires in COVID-19. Produced via immunoSEQ multiplex PCR; TCRdb's table is partial and in-frame only. The sample shows 70,000 or so clones, approximately 83% of them seen only once. The material sequenced was peripheral blood. These receptors were collected from an older woman with acute or convalescent COVID-19.

The genes are TRBV4-1 and TRBJ2-3, with 9 bases identical to TRBD1. From germline, CDR1 is MGHRA and CDR2 YSYEKL. The CDR3 sequence is 17 residues long. V shed 4 bases and J 2 bases; nucleotides not matched to a gene: 10. The CDR3 here is CASSLQLGTGSTDTQYF. As DNA, the CDR3 is TGCGCCAGCAGCCTCCAATTAGGGACAGGGTCCACAGATACGCAGTATTTT.

This chain links TRBV2 with TRBJ2-4; 13 nucleotides align to TRBD2. This CDR3 is 19 amino acids long. In germline, CDR1 is SNHLY, CDR2 FYNNEI. The trim removed 3 bases at V and 0 bases at J, leaving 8 bases unmatched. This CDR3 is CASSDMTSGGSLAKNIQYF. In nucleotides, the CDR3 is TGTGCCAGCAGTGATATGACTAGCGGGGGGAGTTTAGCCAAAAACATTCAGTACTTC.

The rearrangement joins TRBV18 to TRBJ1-1; D remains unclear. Trimming removed 0 bases at V and 1 base at J, with 15 bases between. CDR3 size: 17 residues. Germline V gives CDR1 KGHSH, CDR2 LQKENI. The CDR3 DNA reads TGTGCCAGCTCACCACCGCTCGCAGGCCTACGGAACACTGAAGCTTTCTTT. This translates into CASSPPLAGLRNTEAFF.

This sequence joins TRBV6-5 and TRBJ1-1, with D perhaps matching TRBD1 (6 bases). The CDR3 runs 13 residues. Germline loops: CDR1 MNHEY, CDR2 SVGAGI. V was cut by 6 bases and J by 4 bases, with 12 bases left in between. The CDR3: CASSVRGGTEAFF. The CDR3 region has the DNA TGTGCCAGCAGCGTCAGGGGTGGCACTGAAGCTTTCTTT.

The rearrangement links TRBV5-6 to TRBJ1-3; 7 bases agree with TRBD1. The ends lost 4 bases at V and 1 base at J; junction bases unmatched: 8. Germline CDR1 is SGHDT and CDR2 is YYEEEE. This CDR3 region has 16 residues. CDR3 sequence reads: CASSPGTARSGNTIYF. CDR3 sequence (DNA): TGTGCCAGCAGCCCGGGGACAGCGAGATCTGGAAACACCATATATTTT.

The gene calls are TRBV5-1 and TRBJ1-1; the D is unclear. The CDR3 is 15 residues long. V gave up 0 bases and J gave up 0 bases, with 9 bases separating them. CDR1 is SGHRS, CDR2 YFSETQ, per germline. The CDR3 loop is CASSLAAGMNTEAFF. The CDR3 DNA reads as TGCGCCAGCAGCTTGGCGGCAGGCATGAACACTGAAGCTTTCTTT.

V and J are TRBV6-6 and TRBJ1-6; TRBD1 matches at 7 bases. The J segment lost 1 base and the V segment lost 8 bases, leaving 17 bases of the junction unmatched. Germline V CDR1 and CDR2: MNHNY, SVGAGI (reference sequence). The CDR3 loop spans 19 amino acids. CDR3 DNA: TGTGCCAGCGGTCCCCTGGGACAGCAGGCGAGTTCCTATAATTCACCCCTCCACTTT. Translation gives CASGPLGQQASSYNSPLHF.

The chain recombines TRBV15 with TRBJ2-7; TRBD1 matches 7 bases. CDR1 is LNHNV, CDR2 YYDKDF, per germline (reference sequence). V gave up 4 bases and J gave up 2 bases; unmatched junction bases: 17. CDR3 length: 18 residues. This CDR3 reads CATSTYYKLPGQTYEQYF. In nucleotides, the CDR3 is TGTGCCACCAGCACCTACTATAAACTACCGGGACAGACCTACGAGCAGTACTTC.

This chain connects TRBV6-5 to TRBJ2-3, with TRBD2 as a possible D gene (6 bases). The CDR3 extends over 14 amino acids. Per germline, CDR1 MNHEY and CDR2 SVGAGI. Trimming took off 6 bases at V and 6 bases at J, with 16 bases between the two ends. The CDR3 loop reads CASRNRGMVDTQYF. CDR3 in DNA: TGTGCCAGCAGGAACCGCGGGATGGTGGATACGCAGTATTTT.

In this sample, this clone turned up once. The CDR3 sequence: CASSRGQRTDTQYF. The CDR3 DNA sequence: TGTGCCAGCTCAAGGGGACAGCGCACAGATACGCAGTATTTT. This chain links TRBV18 with TRBJ2-3, with TRBD1 matching 7 bases. Germline trimming cut 5 bases from V and 1 base from J; bases unmatched to any gene: 3. This CDR3 region has 14 residues. In germline, CDR1 is KGHSH, CDR2 LQKENI.

This clone was picked up a small number of times. The chain links TRBV29-1 to TRBJ2-7, with 9 bases lining up with TRBD2. The CDR3 is 14 residues long. Germline values: CDR1 SQVTM, CDR2 ANQGSEA. Germline trimming cut 4 bases from V and 0 bases from J; bases unmatched to any gene: 4. For the CDR3, the DNA is TGCAGCGTTGGCGGGGGGGGCAGCTCCTACGAGCAGTACTTC. Its translation: CSVGGGGSSYEQYF.

The rearrangement joins TRBV2 to TRBJ2-1; 10 positions match TRBD2. V lost 6 bases to trimming and J lost 10 bases; unmatched junction nucleotides: 21. This CDR3 spans 18 amino acids. Per the germline V gene, CDR1 is SNHLY and CDR2 is FYNNEI. As DNA, the CDR3 is TGTGCCAGCAGCCCAACCCCGACCCAGCGGGGGGGCCTTGGGGAGCAGTTCTTC. As protein: CASSPTPTQRGGLGEQFF.

The CDR3 is CASSLSGQPKGGYTF. The CDR3 DNA reads as TGTGCCAGCAGCTTATCCGGACAGCCCAAGGGAGGCTACACCTTC. The chain uses TRBV7-8 and TRBJ1-2; TRBD1 might be the D (6 bases). V lost 2 bases to trimming and J lost 8 bases, with 18 bases between them. Germline V gives CDR1 SGHVS, CDR2 FQNEAQ. This CDR3 contains 15 residues. The variable domain in full, completed from reference TRBV7-8 and TRBJ1-2, reads GAGVSQSPRYKVAKRGQDVALRCDPISGHVSLFWYQQALGQGPEFLTYFQNEAQLDKSGLPSDRFFAERPEGSVSTLKIQRTQQEDSAVYLCASSLSGQPKGGYTFGSGTRLTVV.